The 32 T cell receptor beta chains below were found in one sample sequenced in a study of prognosis after radiotherapy for stage I lung cancer. Amplification of the TCR beta CDR3 (from genomic DNA) was done by two-round multiplex PCR. Gene-specific TRBV and TRBJ primers were used in PCR round one. TCRdb redid the calling of the multiplex PCR reads with MiXCR, one entry per CDR3 protein. The sample lists approximately 51,000 distinct CDR3 sequences, 30% to 35% occurring once. The sequencing here drew on PBMCs, taken before or after stereotactic body radiation therapy (not recorded which). These receptors were collected from a donor over 45 with non-small cell lung cancer.

This chain uses TRBV9 with TRBJ2-5; a weak D match, TRBD1 (5 bases). This CDR3 contains 16 residues. V was shortened by 0 bases and J by 6 bases, with 18 bases between the two germline ends. Germline CDR1 is SGDLS and CDR2 is YYNGEE. The CDR3 is CASSVALWGDEKTQYF. The CDR3 DNA sequence: TGTGCCAGCAGCGTAGCCCTCTGGGGCGACGAAAAGACCCAGTACTTC.

This clonotype was counted many times. The CDR3, as DNA: TGTGCCAGCAGTTTTAGCGGTAGGTGGGACAGGCCGTTTAATCAGCCCCAGCATTTT. Its translation: CASSFSGRWDRPFNQPQHF. This chain connects TRBV12-3 or TRBV12-4 to TRBJ1-5; TRBD1 agrees at 8 bases. The length of the CDR3 is 19 residues. V was clipped by 3 bases and J by 4 bases; unmatched bases: 17.

This clonotype showed up many times. The genes are TRBV7-2 and TRBJ2-3; 10 nucleotides agree with TRBD2. CDR1 SGHTA and CDR2 FQGNSA come from the germline V gene. V trimming: 5 bases; J trimming: 4 bases; junction bases outside the gene matches: 15. This CDR3 contains 18 residues. CDR3 loop: CASSPQGAASGRADTQYF. CDR3 nucleotide sequence: TGTGCCAGCAGCCCGCAAGGTGCGGCTAGCGGGAGAGCAGATACGCAGTATTTT.

V usage is TRBV7-2 and J usage is TRBJ2-3; TRBD2 agrees at 9 bases. CDR3 size: 18 residues. V was clipped by 9 bases and J by 6 bases; unmatched bases: 22. CDR1 and CDR2 (germline): SGHTA, FQGNSA. CDR3 amino acids: CASSPYDSGSAAPDTQYF. CDR3 in DNA: TGTGCCAGTAGCCCATACGATAGCGGGAGTGCCGCCCCCGATACGCAGTATTTT. The whole variable domain, filled in from reference TRBV7-2 and TRBJ2-3, reads GAGVSQSPSNKVTEKGKDVELRCDPISGHTALYWYRQSLGQGLEFLIYFQGNSAPDKSGLPSDRFSAERTGGSVSTLTIQRTQQEDSAVYLCASSPYDSGSAAPDTQYFGPGTRLTVL.

A word on this clonotype: It differs at one base from a far larger clone, so likely a read error. The chain joins TRBV6-8 to TRBJ1-6; the D gene is possibly TRBD1 (6 bases). The V gene's germline CDR1 is MNHGY and CDR2 SAAAGT. The CDR3 runs 14 residues. DNA for the CDR3: TGTGCCATCAGTGGTGGGGGCGCCAATTCACCCCTCCACTTT. Its translation is CAISGGGANSPLHF.

The sample holds many counts of this clonotype. The chain is built from TRBV5-1 and TRBJ2-2; D is perhaps TRBD1 (6 bases). The CDR3 has 15 amino acids. V gave up 4 bases and J gave up 3 bases, with 13 bases separating them. Germline V gives CDR1 SGHRS, CDR2 YFSETQ. The CDR3 DNA reads as TGCGCCAGCAGCCGAAACAGGGTTGACACCGGGGAGCTGTTTTTT. Translated: CASSRNRVDTGELFF.

This clonotype was recorded at least ten times. A much larger clone differs from this one at a single base, so this may be a read error. The chain is built from TRBV2 and TRBJ2-1; weak D call: TRBD2 (6 bases). Trimming took 1 base from V and 6 from J, leaving 16 bases between them. CDR3 size: 16 residues. Germline loops: CDR1 SNHLY, CDR2 FYNNEI. Written as DNA, the CDR3 is TGTGCCAGCAGTGAAGGGCGGGGCAGGGTGAGCAATGAGCAGTTCTTC. It yields the protein CASSEGRGRVSNEQFF. The full variable domain, completed using reference TRBV2 and TRBJ2-1, is EPEVTQTPSHQVTQMGQEVILRCVPISNHLYFYWYRQILGQKVEFLVSFYNNEISEKSEIFDDQFSVERPDGSNFTLKIRSTKLEDSAMYFCASSEGRGRVSNEQFFGPGTRLTVL.

This clonotype is labeled as medium-sized. The chain has TRBV3-1 and TRBJ2-2; 11 bases are a match to TRBD2. Germline loops: CDR1 LGHDT, CDR2 YNNKEL (reference sequence). V lost 4 bases to trimming and J lost 4 bases; unmatched junction nucleotides: 2. The CDR3 has 15 residues. CDR3 nucleotides: TGTGCCAGCAGCCTCCTAGCGGGAGGCACCGGGGAGCTGTTTTTT. Residues: CASSLLAGGTGELFF.

In its sample, this clonotype was seen many times. The CDR3 reads CASSLSAHGDTGELFF. The CDR3 DNA sequence: TGTGCCAGCAGCTTATCAGCCCATGGGGATACCGGGGAGCTGTTTTTT. The chain has TRBV7-3 and TRBJ2-2; D unclear. CDR1 is SGHTA, CDR2 FQGTGA, per germline. V lost 2 bases and J 5 bases, leaving 15 bases between the germline ends. CDR3 length equals 16 residues.

The chain couples TRBV5-1 to TRBJ2-1; possibly TRBD2 for D (5 bases). Germline CDR1 SGHRS, CDR2 YFSETQ. V lost 1 base and J 8 bases, leaving 28 bases between the germline ends. The CDR3 loop spans 19 amino acids. This chain's CDR3 is CASSLRIGLPGSHADEQFF. CDR3 nucleotide sequence: TGCGCCAGCAGCTTGAGGATCGGTCTACCGGGATCCCATGCGGATGAGCAGTTCTTC.

This clonotype occurred many times. V gene TRBV20-1 combines with J gene TRBJ1-6, with 8 bases matching TRBD1. Germline V gene sequence: CDR1 DFQATT, CDR2 SNEGSKA (reference sequence). After removal of 0 bases from V and 8 bases from J, the junction contained 6 bases not matched to a gene. The CDR3 length is 15 residues. CDR3 amino acids: CSARDRLTGDSPLHF. CDR3 in DNA: TGCAGTGCTAGAGATCGTCTGACAGGGGATTCACCCCTCCACTTT.

Turning to this clonotype: A single base is all that separates this from a far larger clone, so a read error is likely. V usage is TRBV6-2 or TRBV6-3 and J usage is TRBJ2-7, with D unresolved. The CDR3 has 14 residues. Germline values: CDR1 MNHEY, CDR2 SVGEGT. CDR3 in DNA: TGTGCCGGCAGTTCCCTCTTTGGAGTCAGTGAGCAGTACTTC. It codes for CAGSSLFGVSEQYF.

The V gene is TRBV12-3 or TRBV12-4, the J gene TRBJ2-7; D is ambiguous. This CDR3 has 12 residues. V dropped 5 bases and J dropped 10 bases, with 15 bases sitting between them. The CDR3 DNA reads TGTGCCAGCAGTCCCCCCCGTGGGGATCAGTACTTC. Protein: CASSPPRGDQYF.

Notes on this clonotype: With a much larger clone just one base away, this may be a read error. The gene calls are TRBV28 and TRBJ1-4, with D tentatively TRBD1 (6 bases). The CDR3 runs 14 residues. V shed 9 bases and J shed 2 bases, with 13 bases lying between them. CDR1 and CDR2 from the germline V gene are MDHEN and SYDVKM. CDR3 in DNA: TGTGCCAGATTAGGGGGACCGACTAATGAAAAACTGTTTTTT. This gives the protein CARLGGPTNEKLFF.

This clonotype came up many times. V usage is TRBV19 and J usage is TRBJ2-3; D gene unclear. The CDR3 runs to 13 residues. Trimming cost V 6 bases and J 3 bases, with 10 bases left between them. Per the germline V gene, CDR1 is LNHDA and CDR2 is SQIVND (reference sequence). The CDR3 sequence: CASSPMGTDTQYF. The CDR3 DNA follows: TGTGCCAGTAGCCCAATGGGGACAGATACGCAGTATTTT.

This clonotype occurred many times. V is TRBV7-8 and J is TRBJ2-7, with a weak D call TRBD1 (5 bases). CDR1 and CDR2 (germline): SGHVS, FQNEAQ. The ends were cut back, 1 base at V and 10 bases at J, with 11 bases in the middle. The length of the CDR3 is 12 residues. CDR3 in DNA: TGTGCCAGCAGCTTAGAGGGGCGCCCTCAGTACTTC. Its protein is CASSLEGRPQYF.

Points on this clonotype: This sequence may be a read error, since a much larger clone differs from it by one base. The V call is TRBV19, the J call TRBJ2-5, with 8 bases lining up with TRBD1. CDR1 and CDR2 from the germline V gene are LNHDA and SQIVND (reference sequence). The CDR3 sequence is 16 residues long. The CDR3 nucleotides read TGTGCCATTAGTGACCCAGGGGGCTCGGCTCGAGGGACCCAGTACTTC. Protein sequence: CAISDPGGSARGTQYF. The whole variable domain, filled in from reference TRBV19 and TRBJ2-5, reads DGGITQSPKYLFRKEGQNVTLSCEQNLNHDAMYWYRQDPGQGLRLIYYSQIVNDFQKGDIAEGYSVSREKKESFPLTVTSAQKNPTAFYLCAISDPGGSARGTQYFGPGTRLLVL.

At least ten counts were recorded for this clonotype. A junction end diverges from the germline sequence, so it may reflect a read error. The chain recombines TRBV5-4 with TRBJ1-2, with D perhaps TRBD1 (6 bases). Germline V gene sequence: CDR1 SGHNT, CDR2 YYREEE (reference sequence). This CDR3 region has 14 residues. CDR3 DNA: TGTGCCAGCAGCTTGTCAACAGGGACCTATGGCTACACTTTC. Protein product: CASSLSTGTYGYTF.

The table lists this clonotype with a few counts. One base away lies a much larger clone, so this may be a sequencing read error. V usage is TRBV5-5 and J usage is TRBJ1-1, with a possible D match to TRBD1 (6 bases). V was clipped by 1 base and J by 6 bases, with 13 bases between them. The germline CDR1 and CDR2 sequences are SGHKS and YYEKEE (reference sequence). This CDR3 region has 14 residues. CDR3 nucleotides: TGTGCCAGCAGCTTGAGCGGGGGCAGAGCTGAAGCTTTCTTT. This translates into CASSLSGGRAEAFF.

In this sample, this clonotype turned up a few times. V usage is TRBV7-2 and J usage is TRBJ2-5, with TRBD2 identical over 8 bases. The CDR3 loop spans 14 amino acids. Germline V CDR1 and CDR2: SGHTA, FQGNSA. Germline trimming cut 5 bases from V and 4 bases from J; bases unmatched to any gene: 6. In DNA form, the CDR3 reads TGTGCCAGCAGCCTCCGGGCGGGAGGAGAGACCCAGTACTTC. It encodes CASSLRAGGETQYF.

The chain links TRBV7-2 to TRBJ2-7; D gene uncertain. Germline V gives CDR1 SGHTA, CDR2 FQGNSA. This CDR3 region has 15 residues. V was shortened by 1 base and J by 2 bases, with 12 bases between the two germline ends. DNA for the CDR3: TGTGCCAGCAGCTTAGGAAGCAATGTAGCCTACGAGCAGTACTTC. This translates into CASSLGSNVAYEQYF.

On this clonotype itself: Sequence at one end of the junction differs from germline and may be a read error. As DNA, the CDR3 is TGTGCCAGAAGTTACGGGACAGGGACGGAATCTCAGCCCCAGCATTTT. Its translation is CARSYGTGTESQPQHF. The chain is built from TRBV6-9 and TRBJ1-5; TRBD1 matches 9 bases. Germline V CDR1 and CDR2: MNHGY, SVAAGI. CDR3 size: 16 residues.

This clonotype was recorded at least ten times. This chain uses TRBV7-9 with TRBJ2-7; the match to TRBD1 covers 8 bases. From germline, CDR1 is SEHNR and CDR2 FQNEAQ (reference sequence). Trimming cost V 4 bases and J 2 bases; bases outside gene matches: 4. This CDR3 is 14 amino acids long. The CDR3 here is CASSSGTGTYEQYF. In DNA, the CDR3 is TGTGCCAGCAGCTCCGGGACAGGCACCTACGAGCAGTACTTC.

The chain is built from TRBV20-1 and TRBJ1-2, with D possibly being TRBD1 (5 bases). CDR3 length equals 14 residues. Per germline, CDR1 DFQATT and CDR2 SNEGSKA (reference sequence). The ends were cut back, 4 bases at V and 1 base at J, with 13 bases in the middle. CDR3 sequence reads: CSAMAGKGNYGYTF. The CDR3 nucleotides read TGCAGTGCTATGGCAGGGAAGGGTAACTATGGCTACACCTTC.

On this clonotype: A far bigger clonotype differs at one base, so this is likely a read error. This chain uses TRBV7-2 with TRBJ2-7, with D maybe TRBD2 (5 bases). The DNA end favors TRBJ2-5, so the J call may be wrong. Germline CDR1 SGHTA, CDR2 FQGNSA. The CDR3 sequence is 14 residues long. Here the CDR3 DNA reads TGTGCCAGCAGCTCCCGGGATTACCAAGAGACCCAGTACTTC. Translation: CASSSRDYQETQYF.

Note on this clonotype: A much larger clone is a single base away; this may be a read error. The gene calls are TRBV7-3 and TRBJ2-2; 7 bases map to TRBD1. The CDR3 is made up of 14 amino acids. With 6 bases clipped from V and 6 bases from J, the junction kept 7 bases outside the gene matches. Germline V gives CDR1 SGHTA, CDR2 FQGTGA. This CDR3 is CASRPGTAPGELFF. CDR3 nucleotide sequence: TGTGCCAGCAGACCGGGGACAGCGCCCGGGGAGCTGTTTTTT.

The V and J genes are TRBV5-5 and TRBJ1-5, with D perhaps matching TRBD1 (5 bases). The CDR3 spans 15 residues. V was clipped by 0 bases and J by 6 bases, with 13 bases between them. In germline, CDR1 is SGHKS, CDR2 YYEKEE (reference sequence). The CDR3 DNA follows: TGTGCCAGCAGCTTGGTACAGGCTTGGGGTCAGCCCCAGCATTTT. It encodes CASSLVQAWGQPQHF.

This clonotype was found many times. The CDR3 nucleotides are TGTGCCAGCACCAATACAGGGTCGCGCACCATATATTTT. Its translation: CASTNTGSRTIYF. V gene TRBV12-3 or TRBV12-4 combines with J gene TRBJ1-3, with D possibly matching TRBD1 (6 bases). The length of the CDR3 is 13 residues. V dropped 7 bases and J dropped 9 bases, with 16 bases sitting between them.

This clonotype was found many times. The gene calls are TRBV4-1 and TRBJ2-1, with TRBD2 matching over 8 bases. The germline V gene encodes CDR1 MGHRA and CDR2 YSYEKL. This CDR3 region has 16 residues. The ends lost 0 bases at V and 7 bases at J; junction bases unmatched: 8. The CDR3 here is CASSQEVQREWNEQFF. In nucleotides, the CDR3 is TGCGCCAGCAGCCAAGAAGTCCAGCGGGAGTGGAATGAGCAGTTCTTC.

This clonotype came up many times. The rearrangement uses TRBV7-9 and TRBJ2-7, with TRBD1 matching over 7 bases. This CDR3 region has 12 residues. Germline V gives CDR1 SEHNR, CDR2 FQNEAQ (reference sequence). V shed 4 bases and J 6 bases; nucleotides not matched to a gene: 3. The CDR3 is CASSYGQVEQYF. Written as DNA, the CDR3 is TGTGCCAGCAGCTATGGACAGGTCGAGCAGTACTTC.

This sequence joins TRBV28 and TRBJ2-7, with D perhaps matching TRBD2 (5 bases). CDR3 length: 15 amino acids. Germline CDR1 is MDHEN and CDR2 is SYDVKM. Trimming shortened V by 10 bases and J by 3 bases, and 22 bases separated the two germline ends. CDR3 coding DNA: TGTGCCATCCGGGCCGCGGGCAGTAGTAACTACGAGCAGTACTTC. This gives the protein CAIRAAGSSNYEQYF.

This clonotype appeared many times. V gene TRBV5-5 combines with J gene TRBJ2-5; D is uncertain. Germline CDR1 and CDR2: SGHKS and YYEKEE (reference sequence). CDR3 length: 13 residues. The ends were cut back, 4 bases at V and 5 bases at J, with 12 bases in the middle. The CDR3 spells CASSRSLSETQYF. Here the CDR3 DNA reads TGTGCCAGCAGCCGGAGTCTCTCGGAGACCCAGTACTTC.